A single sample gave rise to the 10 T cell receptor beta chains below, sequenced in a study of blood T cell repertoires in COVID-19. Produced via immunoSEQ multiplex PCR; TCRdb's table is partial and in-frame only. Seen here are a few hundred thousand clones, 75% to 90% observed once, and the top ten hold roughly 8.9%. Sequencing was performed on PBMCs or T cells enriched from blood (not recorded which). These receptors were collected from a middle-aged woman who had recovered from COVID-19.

The CDR3 DNA follows: TGCGCCAGCAGCTTGGGACAGGGTGACTATGGCTACACCTTC. It codes for CASSLGQGDYGYTF. J is TRBJ1-2 and V is TRBV4-3; TRBD1 matches 9 bases. The CDR3 contains 14 residues. V gave up 5 bases and J gave up 3 bases; unmatched junction bases: 4. Germline assignment: CDR1 LGHNA and CDR2 YSLEER.

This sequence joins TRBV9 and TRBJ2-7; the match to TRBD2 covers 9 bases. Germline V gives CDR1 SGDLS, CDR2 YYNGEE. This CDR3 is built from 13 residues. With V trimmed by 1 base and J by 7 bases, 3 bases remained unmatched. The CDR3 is CASSVSLAGEQYF. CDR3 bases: TGTGCCAGCAGCGTAAGCCTAGCGGGGGAGCAGTACTTC.

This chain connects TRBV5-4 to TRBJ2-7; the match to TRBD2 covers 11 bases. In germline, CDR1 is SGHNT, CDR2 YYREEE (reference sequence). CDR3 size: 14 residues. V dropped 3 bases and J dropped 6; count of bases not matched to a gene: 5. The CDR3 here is CASSYGTSGVEQYF. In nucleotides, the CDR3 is TGTGCCAGCAGCTACGGGACTAGCGGCGTCGAGCAGTACTTC.

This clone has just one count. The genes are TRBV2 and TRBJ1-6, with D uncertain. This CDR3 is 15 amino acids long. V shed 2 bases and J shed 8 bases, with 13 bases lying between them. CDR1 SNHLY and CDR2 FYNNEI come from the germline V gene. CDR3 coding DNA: TGTGCCAGCAGTGAATGGCAGCTGGAGGATTCACCCCTCCACTTT. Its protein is CASSEWQLEDSPLHF.

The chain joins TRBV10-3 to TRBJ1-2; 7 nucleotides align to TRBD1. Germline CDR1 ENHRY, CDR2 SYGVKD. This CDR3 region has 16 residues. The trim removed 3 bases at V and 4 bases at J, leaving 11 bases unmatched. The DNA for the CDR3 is TGTGCCATCAGTGATTTCACCAGGGGGTCTGGCTATGGCTACACCTTC. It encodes CAISDFTRGSGYGYTF.

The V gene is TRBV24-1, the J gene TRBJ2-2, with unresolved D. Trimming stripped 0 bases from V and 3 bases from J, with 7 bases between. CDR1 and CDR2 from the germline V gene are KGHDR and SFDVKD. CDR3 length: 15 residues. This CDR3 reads CATSDLERDTGELFF. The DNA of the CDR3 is TGTGCCACCAGTGATTTGGAGAGAGACACCGGGGAGCTGTTTTTT.

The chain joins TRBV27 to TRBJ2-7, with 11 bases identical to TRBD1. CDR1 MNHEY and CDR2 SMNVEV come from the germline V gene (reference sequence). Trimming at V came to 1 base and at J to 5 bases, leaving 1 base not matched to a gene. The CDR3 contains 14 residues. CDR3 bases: TGTGCCAGCAGTTTATGGGGACAGGGGGACGAGCAGTACTTC. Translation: CASSLWGQGDEQYF.

The CDR3 region has the DNA TGTGCCAGCACCCCCCGTCGTGGAAACACCATATATTTT. Translation gives CASTPRRGNTIYF. The chain couples TRBV7-9 to TRBJ1-3; the D is unclear. Germline loops: CDR1 SEHNR, CDR2 FQNEAQ (reference sequence). The CDR3 spans 13 residues. V gave up 7 bases and J gave up 3 bases, with 10 bases separating them.

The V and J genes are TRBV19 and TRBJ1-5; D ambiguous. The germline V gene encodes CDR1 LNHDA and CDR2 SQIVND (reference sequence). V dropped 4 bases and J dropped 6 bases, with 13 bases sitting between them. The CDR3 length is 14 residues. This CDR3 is CASSSSGPGQPQHF. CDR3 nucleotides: TGTGCCAGTAGTAGCAGTGGCCCAGGTCAGCCCCAGCATTTT.

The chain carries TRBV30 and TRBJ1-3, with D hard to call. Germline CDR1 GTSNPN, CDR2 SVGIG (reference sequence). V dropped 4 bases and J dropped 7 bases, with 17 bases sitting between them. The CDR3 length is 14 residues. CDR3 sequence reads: CAWTWSKLVNTIYF. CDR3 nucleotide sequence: TGTGCCTGGACTTGGAGTAAGCTGGTGAACACCATATATTTT.